This TCR beta chain was obtained from a study of cytomegalovirus exposure and HLA in healthy donors. Study results and limitations: Researchers reportedly found TCR beta sequences accurately predicted most subjects' HLA-A and HLA-B alleles.

This CDR3 contains 14 residues. Trimming removed 0 bases at V and 4 bases at J, with 9 bases between. Looked up from germline, CDR1 is SGHTA and CDR2 is FQGNSA. This clone came up a few times. Its antigen is currently unknown. PCR primers comprised 60 Vbeta and 13 Jbeta primers. The table came from immunoSEQ multiplex PCR; TCRdb's copy has only in-frame clones and leaves some out. This sample has roughly 100,000 clones, with roughly 75% found just once. This clonotype was obtained from a woman aged 60-70 years in good health and CMV-seronegative. J is TRBJ2-5 and V is TRBV7-2; the D gene is possibly TRBD2 (6 bases). The source material was PBMCs. The CDR3 loop reads CASSLAIGGETQYF. CDR3 sequence (DNA): TGTGCCAGCAGCTTAGCTATCGGGGGAGAGACCCAGTACTTC.